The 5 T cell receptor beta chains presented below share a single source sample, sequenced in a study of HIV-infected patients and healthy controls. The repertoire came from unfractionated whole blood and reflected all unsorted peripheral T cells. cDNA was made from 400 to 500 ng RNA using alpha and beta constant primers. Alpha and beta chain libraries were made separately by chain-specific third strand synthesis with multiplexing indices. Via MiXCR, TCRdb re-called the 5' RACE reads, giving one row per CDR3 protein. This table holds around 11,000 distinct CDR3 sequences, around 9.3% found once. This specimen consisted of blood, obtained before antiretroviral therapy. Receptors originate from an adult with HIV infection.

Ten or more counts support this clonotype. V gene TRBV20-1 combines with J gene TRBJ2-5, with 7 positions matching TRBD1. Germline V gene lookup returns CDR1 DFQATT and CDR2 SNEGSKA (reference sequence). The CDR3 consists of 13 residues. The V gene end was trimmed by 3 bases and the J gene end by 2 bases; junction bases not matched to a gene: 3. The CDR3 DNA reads TGCAGTGCTAGGGGACAGCAACAAGAGACCCAGTACTTC. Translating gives CSARGQQQETQYF.

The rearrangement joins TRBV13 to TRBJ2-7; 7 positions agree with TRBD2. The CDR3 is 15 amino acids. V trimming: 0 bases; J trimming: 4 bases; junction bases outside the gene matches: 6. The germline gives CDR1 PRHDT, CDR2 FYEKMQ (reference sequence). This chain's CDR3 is CASSLGQASGYEQYF. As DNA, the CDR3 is TGTGCCAGCAGCTTAGGCCAGGCTAGCGGTTACGAGCAGTACTTC.

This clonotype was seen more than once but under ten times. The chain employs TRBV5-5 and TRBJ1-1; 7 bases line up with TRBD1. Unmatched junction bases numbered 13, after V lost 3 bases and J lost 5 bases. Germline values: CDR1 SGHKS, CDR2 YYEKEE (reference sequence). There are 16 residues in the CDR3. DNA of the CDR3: TGTGCCAGCAGCTCCAGAATCATGACAGGGTCGACTGAAGCTTTCTTT. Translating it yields CASSSRIMTGSTEAFF.

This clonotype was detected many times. The CDR3 reads CASSLAGTGSKAFF. The CDR3 DNA is TGTGCCAGCAGCTTGGCCGGGACAGGGTCGAAAGCTTTCTTT. This chain links TRBV5-6 with TRBJ1-1; TRBD1 aligns across 9 bases. The junction had 6 bases not matched to a gene; V was cut back by 0 bases and J by 9 bases. The CDR3 has 14 amino acids. Germline CDR1 reads SGHDT; CDR2 reads YYEEEE.

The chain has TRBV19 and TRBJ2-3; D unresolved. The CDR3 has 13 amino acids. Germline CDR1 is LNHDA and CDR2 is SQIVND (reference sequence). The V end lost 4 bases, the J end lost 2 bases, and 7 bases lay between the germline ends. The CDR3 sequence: CASSTPDTDTQYF. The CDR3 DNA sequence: TGTGCCAGTAGTACCCCTGACACAGATACGCAGTATTTT.